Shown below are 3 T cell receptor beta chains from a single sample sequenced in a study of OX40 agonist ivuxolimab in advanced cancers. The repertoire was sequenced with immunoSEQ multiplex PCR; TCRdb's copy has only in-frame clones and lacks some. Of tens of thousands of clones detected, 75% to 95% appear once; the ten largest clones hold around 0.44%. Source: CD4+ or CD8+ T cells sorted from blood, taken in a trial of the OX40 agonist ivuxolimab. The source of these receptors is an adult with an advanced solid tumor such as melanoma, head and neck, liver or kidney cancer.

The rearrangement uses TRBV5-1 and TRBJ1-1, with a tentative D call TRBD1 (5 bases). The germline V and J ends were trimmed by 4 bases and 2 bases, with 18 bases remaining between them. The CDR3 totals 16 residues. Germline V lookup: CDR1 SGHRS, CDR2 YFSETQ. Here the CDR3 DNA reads TGCGCCAGCAGCCCAAACCCAGGGTATACCAACACTGAAGCTTTCTTT. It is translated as CASSPNPGYTNTEAFF.

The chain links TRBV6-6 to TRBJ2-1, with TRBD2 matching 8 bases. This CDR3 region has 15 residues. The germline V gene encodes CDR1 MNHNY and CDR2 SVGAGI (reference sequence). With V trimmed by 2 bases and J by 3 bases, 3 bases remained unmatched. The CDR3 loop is CASSYSGGRYNEQFF. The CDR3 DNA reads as TGTGCCAGCAGTTACAGCGGGGGACGCTACAATGAGCAGTTCTTC.

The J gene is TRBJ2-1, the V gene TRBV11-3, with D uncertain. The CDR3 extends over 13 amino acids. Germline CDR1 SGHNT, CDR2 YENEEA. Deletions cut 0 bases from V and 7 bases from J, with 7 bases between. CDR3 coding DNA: TGTGCCAGCAGCTTAGAGAGTCTGAATGAGCAGTTCTTC. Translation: CASSLESLNEQFF.